Below, 29 T cell receptor beta chains from the same sample are listed, as sequenced in a study of preoperative IRX-2 immunotherapy in early breast cancer. As for treatment: preoperative locoregional IRX-2 cytokine immunotherapy. Sequencing was performed with immunoSEQ multiplex PCR; in TCRdb, only in-frame clones are kept and a portion is missing. The table has 40,000 to 50,000 clones, 60% to 80% seen once. Sequenced here: tumor tissue, sampled after IRX-2 immunotherapy. These TCRs come from a human donor with breast cancer.

This clone has a handful of counts. The chain combines TRBV7-7 with TRBJ2-2; D might be TRBD2 (5 bases). The CDR3 totals 17 residues. Germline assignment: CDR1 SSHAT and CDR2 FNYEAQ (reference sequence). With 3 bases removed from V and 2 bases from J, the gap between germline ends came to 16 bases. The CDR3 DNA follows: TGTGCCAGCAGCTTGGCGGGTCGGCCGGGCAACACCGGGGAGCTGTTTTTT. It yields the protein CASSLAGRPGNTGELFF.

This chain links TRBV25-1 with TRBJ1-5, with D perhaps matching TRBD1 (6 bases). The CDR3 spans 13 residues. The germline V gene encodes CDR1 MGHDK and CDR2 SYGVNS. V dropped 2 bases and J dropped 5 bases, with 7 bases sitting between them. CDR3 coding DNA: TGTGCCAGCAGTGAAAGGGGGTATCAGCCCCAGCATTTT. Its protein product is CASSERGYQPQHF.

The V and J genes are TRBV5-1 and TRBJ2-1, with 8 positions matching TRBD2. Germline V gene sequence: CDR1 SGHRS, CDR2 YFSETQ. The CDR3 is 14 amino acids. V gave up 5 bases and J gave up 4 bases; unmatched junction bases: 5. DNA for the CDR3: TGCGCCAGCAGTCGAATAGCGGGGTACAATGAGCAGTTCTTC. Amino acids: CASSRIAGYNEQFF.

V and J are TRBV18 and TRBJ2-7; 10 bases map to TRBD2. V lost 0 bases and J lost 7; bases outside the gene matches: 3. The CDR3 covers 14 residues. Germline lookup yields CDR1 KGHSH and CDR2 LQKENI. CDR3 amino acids: CASSPPSGRLEQYF. The CDR3 coding sequence is TGTGCCAGCTCACCACCTAGCGGGAGGTTAGAGCAGTACTTC.

The chain links TRBV6-8 to TRBJ1-5; D unresolved. From germline, CDR1 is MNHGY and CDR2 SAAAGT. V lost 9 bases and J lost 0, with 9 bases in between. This CDR3 region has 13 residues. In DNA, the CDR3 is TGTGCCAGTGGTAAATCTAGCAATCAGCCCCAGCATTTT. Its translation: CASGKSSNQPQHF.

This clone has more than one count but fewer than ten. This chain uses TRBV14 with TRBJ2-4; D tentatively fits TRBD1 or TRBD2 (5 bases each). This CDR3 spans 16 amino acids. The germline V gene has CDR1 SGHDN and CDR2 FVKESK. V shed 0 bases and J shed 3 bases, with 12 bases lying between them. CDR3 bases: TGTGCCAGCAGCCAAGAGGGGGTTGGGGTCAAAAACATTCAGTACTTC. Translation gives CASSQEGVGVKNIQYF.

The chain recombines TRBV28 with TRBJ1-2; TRBD1 might be the D (5 bases). V lost 5 bases, J lost 2 bases, and 9 bases lay in between. Germline V gene data show CDR1 as MDHEN and CDR2 as SYDVKM. The length of the CDR3 is 13 residues. The DNA of the CDR3 is TGTGCCAGCAGTGCGACAGAGAACTATGGCTACACCTTC. The encoded protein is CASSATENYGYTF.

This clone came up a few times. The V gene is TRBV6-8, the J gene TRBJ1-1, with D perhaps matching TRBD1 (6 bases). The CDR3 has 13 residues. Trimming pared 8 bases from V and 11 bases from J, leaving 21 bases between. From germline, CDR1 is MNHGY and CDR2 SAAAGT. The CDR3 DNA reads as TGTGCCAGCCGGCCCCGAGGGGGGGGCGATGCTTTCTTT. Translated: CASRPRGGGDAFF.

The chain is built from TRBV5-1 and TRBJ2-7, with 7 bases identical to TRBD2. This CDR3 comprises 15 residues. Germline V gene sequence: CDR1 SGHRS, CDR2 YFSETQ. Trimming cost V 1 base and J 0 bases; bases outside gene matches: 4. CDR3 loop: CASSLSGMSSYEQYF. CDR3 sequence (DNA): TGCGCCAGCAGCTTGAGCGGGATGAGCTCCTACGAGCAGTACTTC.

The chain is built from TRBV19 and TRBJ2-7; tentatively, D is TRBD1 or TRBD2 (5 bases each). This CDR3 comprises 15 residues. V lost 1 base to trimming and J lost 5 bases, with 15 bases between them. Germline V gene sequence: CDR1 LNHDA, CDR2 SQIVND (reference sequence). CDR3 nucleotides: TGTGCCAGTAGTATAGGAATTGAGGGGCTGAACGAGCAGTACTTC. Protein: CASSIGIEGLNEQYF.

The chain is built from TRBV7-7 and TRBJ2-7, with 9 bases lining up with TRBD2. This CDR3 has 15 amino acids. The junction had 3 bases not matched to a gene; V was cut back by 2 bases and J by 1 base. CDR1 is SSHAT and CDR2 is FNYEAQ in the germline V gene (reference sequence). CDR3 residues: CASSLRAGGSYEQYF. The CDR3 DNA reads TGTGCCAGCAGCTTACGTGCGGGGGGGTCCTACGAGCAGTACTTC.

This chain uses TRBV29-1 with TRBJ1-1; TRBD1 aligns across 7 bases. The CDR3 contains 14 residues. CDR1 and CDR2 (germline): SQVTM, ANQGSEA. The CDR3 DNA reads TGCACGGTGGGGAAGGGGGCTTACGCCACTGAAGCTTTCTTT. It specifies CTVGKGAYATEAFF.

The chain carries TRBV18 and TRBJ2-5; D uncertain. Germline-derived CDR1 and CDR2 are KGHSH and LQKENI. Trimming removed 0 bases from V and 5 bases from J, with 10 bases in between. The CDR3 length is 14 residues. CDR3 in DNA: TGTGCCAGCTCACCACCAAGTCCCCGGGAGACCCAGTACTTC. It encodes CASSPPSPRETQYF.

This sequence joins TRBV19 and TRBJ1-5, with 8 bases identical to TRBD1. The CDR3 is 15 residues long. J gave up 4 bases and V 4 bases, and 6 bases lay outside the gene matches. Germline-derived CDR1 and CDR2 are LNHDA and SQIVND (reference sequence). The CDR3 sequence: CASSSGRGPNQPQHF. CDR3 in DNA: TGTGCCAGTAGTAGTGGCAGGGGGCCTAATCAGCCCCAGCATTTT.

The chain links TRBV30 to TRBJ2-5; 9 bases map to TRBD2. Germline assignment: CDR1 GTSNPN and CDR2 SVGIG (reference sequence). V was clipped by 2 bases and J by 4 bases; unmatched bases: 8. CDR3 length: 15 amino acids. The CDR3 DNA is TGTGCCTGGAGTAGCCGCGGGAGGGCCGCAGAGACCCAGTACTTC. Amino acids: CAWSSRGRAAETQYF.

The V call is TRBV29-1, the J call TRBJ1-1; 7 bases line up with TRBD1. The junction had 5 bases not matched to a gene; V was cut back by 4 bases and J by 0 bases. Germline V lookup: CDR1 SQVTM, CDR2 ANQGSEA. The CDR3 contains 14 residues. The CDR3 DNA reads as TGCAGCGTTGGAGGGGGCGGAGTGAACACTGAAGCTTTCTTT. Protein: CSVGGGGVNTEAFF.

This clone was counted only a few times. This chain links TRBV19 with TRBJ2-7; 7 positions agree with TRBD1. Germline V gene data show CDR1 as LNHDA and CDR2 as SQIVND (reference sequence). This CDR3 is 16 amino acids long. V trimming: 3 bases; J trimming: 4 bases; junction bases outside the gene matches: 12. The CDR3 loop is CASSIEGGTVGYEQYF. The CDR3 DNA reads as TGTGCCAGTAGTATTGAAGGTGGGACAGTTGGATACGAGCAGTACTTC.

The V call is TRBV6-8, the J call TRBJ2-5, with 9 bases that match TRBD2. Germline CDR1 and CDR2: MNHGY and SAAAGT. This CDR3 spans 15 amino acids. Losses at the gene ends were 6 bases for V and 5 bases for J; bases not matched to a gene: 10. The CDR3 region is CASSHRGSGGETQYF. CDR3 DNA: TGTGCCAGCAGCCACCGGGGGAGCGGGGGGGAGACCCAGTACTTC.

The V call is TRBV11-3, the J call TRBJ1-2; D is ambiguous. This CDR3 is built from 15 residues. V shed 1 base and J shed 3 bases, with 12 bases lying between them. Germline CDR1 reads SGHNT; CDR2 reads YENEEA. The CDR3 protein is CASSLVSESHYGYTF. In DNA, the CDR3 is TGTGCCAGCAGCTTAGTGTCAGAGAGCCACTATGGCTACACCTTC. Full variable domain (rest looked up from reference TRBV11-3 and TRBJ1-2): EAGVVQSPRYKIIEKKQPVAFWCNPISGHNTLYWYLQNLGQGPELLIRYENEEAVDDSQLPKDRFSAERLKGVDSTLKIQPAELGDSAVYLCASSLVSESHYGYTFGSGTRLTVV.

CDR3 coding DNA: TGTGCCAGCTCACCGGGACAGGGTGGAGGGCCCTACGAGCAGTACTTC. Amino acids: CASSPGQGGGPYEQYF. This chain joins TRBV18 and TRBJ2-7, with 9 bases identical to TRBD1. The CDR3 has 16 amino acids. Germline assignment: CDR1 KGHSH and CDR2 LQKENI. The ends lost 3 bases at V and 2 bases at J; junction bases unmatched: 8.

The chain joins TRBV6-8 to TRBJ2-3; D is undetermined. CDR3 size: 14 residues. CDR1 and CDR2 (germline): MNHGY, SAAAGT. Trimming left V 2 bases short and J 2 bases short, with 8 bases between. CDR3 sequence reads: CASSYSRLTDTQYF. The CDR3 bases are TGTGCCAGCAGTTACAGCCGGCTCACAGATACGCAGTATTTT.

CDR3 amino acids: CASTQRGLAGGLTDTQYF. The CDR3 DNA is TGTGCCAGTACCCAAAGGGGGCTAGCGGGAGGACTCACAGATACGCAGTATTTT. The genes are TRBV19 and TRBJ2-3; TRBD2 matches 11 bases. V was pared by 7 bases and J by 2 bases, with 14 bases of the junction left unmatched. Germline V gene lookup returns CDR1 LNHDA and CDR2 SQIVND (reference sequence). CDR3 size: 18 residues.

The rearrangement joins TRBV6-8 to TRBJ2-7; no reliable D call. CDR1 is MNHGY, CDR2 SAAAGT, per germline. The V and J ends lost 6 bases and 1 base respectively, with 7 bases between them. The CDR3 is 12 amino acids. CDR3 amino acids: CASSPTSYEQYF. As DNA, the CDR3 is TGTGCCAGCAGCCCGACTTCCTACGAGCAGTACTTC.

This sequence joins TRBV7-6 and TRBJ2-3; D ambiguous. With 1 base removed from V and 2 bases from J, the gap between germline ends came to 7 bases. The CDR3 totals 14 residues. The germline CDR1 and CDR2 sequences are SGHVS and FNYEAQ. CDR3 in amino acids: CASSLDKNTDTQYF. The CDR3 DNA follows: TGTGCCAGCAGCTTAGACAAGAACACAGATACGCAGTATTTT.

J is TRBJ2-5 and V is TRBV11-3, with TRBD1 matching over 7 bases. J lost 2 bases, V lost 6 bases, and 9 bases had no gene match. The germline V gene has CDR1 SGHNT and CDR2 YENEEA. This CDR3 spans 15 amino acids. CDR3 loop: CASSRQAGGQETQYF. The CDR3 DNA sequence: TGTGCCAGCAGTAGGCAGGCAGGGGGTCAAGAGACCCAGTACTTC.

This clone occurred once. V usage is TRBV6-1 and J usage is TRBJ1-5; D remains ambiguous. Trimming stripped 1 base from V and 5 bases from J, with 9 bases between. The V gene's germline CDR1 is MNHNS and CDR2 SASEGT. CDR3 length equals 14 residues. Here the CDR3 reads CASSEGGNDQPQHF. Here the CDR3 DNA reads TGTGCCAGCAGTGAAGGAGGGAACGATCAGCCCCAGCATTTT.

The chain recombines TRBV5-1 with TRBJ2-2; tentatively, D is TRBD2 (5 bases). Trimming pared 1 base from V and 6 bases from J, leaving 19 bases between. The CDR3 runs 17 residues. CDR1 SGHRS and CDR2 YFSETQ come from the germline V gene. CDR3 amino acids: CASSLIRGRGMAGELFF. CDR3 nucleotide sequence: TGCGCCAGCAGCTTGATACGGGGTAGAGGTATGGCCGGGGAGCTGTTTTTT.

The chain uses TRBV18 and TRBJ2-5; tentative D call: TRBD2 (6 bases). The CDR3 has 15 amino acids. V lost 2 bases and J lost 2, with 12 bases in between. Germline V CDR1 and CDR2: KGHSH, LQKENI. CDR3 nucleotides: TGTGCCAGCTCACCATTGGCTAGCGCACAAGAGACCCAGTACTTC. Residues: CASSPLASAQETQYF.

The chain links TRBV10-1 to TRBJ2-3, with 9 bases identical to TRBD1. The germline V gene encodes CDR1 WNHNN and CDR2 SYGVQD (reference sequence). V trimming: 6 bases; J trimming: 2 bases; junction bases outside the gene matches: 6. This CDR3 has 15 amino acids. DNA for the CDR3: TGCGCCAGCAGCGTCGGGACAGGGTCCACAGATACGCAGTATTTT. It encodes CASSVGTGSTDTQYF.